This T cell receptor beta chain derives from a study of CD8 T cells in Susac syndrome. Study summary: At the time of blood draw, patients with Susac syndrome were therapy-naive, receiving corticosteroids, or receiving intravenous immunoglobulin alone.

TCR beta sequencing covered blood CD8+ and CD4+ T cells. The CD8+ and CD4+ T cells were isolated magnetically using a negative isolation approach, whereas the TEMRA cells were enriched by FACS. RNA in amounts of roughly 0.5 to 1 ug was reverse transcribed with random hexamers. TCRdb reprocessed the immunoSEQ multiplex PCR reads via MiXCR and lists one record per CDR3 protein. The sample holds 150,000 to 200,000 distinct CDR3 sequences, roughly 95% seen once. A single count supports this clonotype. V lost 4 bases to trimming and J lost 1 base, with 13 bases between them. The CDR3 loop spans 14 amino acids. Germline V gene sequence: CDR1 SQVTM, CDR2 ANQGSEA.

Specimen: CD4+ T cells from PBMCs. The sequence was collected from a human donor with Susac syndrome. This sequence joins TRBV29-1 and TRBJ2-5; a possible D gene is TRBD2 (5 bases). The CDR3, as DNA: TGCAGCGTTGGACTCTCAAGCGGCCAAGAGACCCAGTACTTC. Translating gives CSVGLSSGQETQYF.